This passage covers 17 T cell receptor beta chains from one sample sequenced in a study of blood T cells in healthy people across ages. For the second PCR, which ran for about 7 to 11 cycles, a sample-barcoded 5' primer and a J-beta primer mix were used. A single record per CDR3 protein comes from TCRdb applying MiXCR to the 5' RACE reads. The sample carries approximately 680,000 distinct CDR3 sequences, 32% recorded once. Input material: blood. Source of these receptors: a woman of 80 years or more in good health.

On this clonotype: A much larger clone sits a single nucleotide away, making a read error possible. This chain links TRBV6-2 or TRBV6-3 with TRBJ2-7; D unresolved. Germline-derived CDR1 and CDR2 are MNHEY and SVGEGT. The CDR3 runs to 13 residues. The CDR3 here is CASRYSAKYEQYF. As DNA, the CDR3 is TGTGCCAGCAGGTACTCGGCAAAATACGAGCAGTACTTC.

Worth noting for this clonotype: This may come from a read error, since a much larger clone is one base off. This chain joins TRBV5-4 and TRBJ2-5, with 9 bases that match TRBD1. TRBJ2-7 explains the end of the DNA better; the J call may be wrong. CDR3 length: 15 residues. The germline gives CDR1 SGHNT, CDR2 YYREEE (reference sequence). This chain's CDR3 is CASRLGQGELNEQYF. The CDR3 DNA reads TGTGCCAGCAGGTTGGGACAGGGTGAACTAAACGAGCAGTACTTC.

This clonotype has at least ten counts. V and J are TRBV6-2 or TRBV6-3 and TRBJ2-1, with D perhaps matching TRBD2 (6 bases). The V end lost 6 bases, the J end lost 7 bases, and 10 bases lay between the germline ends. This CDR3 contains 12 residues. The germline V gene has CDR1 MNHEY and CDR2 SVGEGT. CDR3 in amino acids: CASSNSGNEQFF. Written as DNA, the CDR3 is TGTGCCAGCAGCAACAGCGGGAATGAGCAGTTCTTC.

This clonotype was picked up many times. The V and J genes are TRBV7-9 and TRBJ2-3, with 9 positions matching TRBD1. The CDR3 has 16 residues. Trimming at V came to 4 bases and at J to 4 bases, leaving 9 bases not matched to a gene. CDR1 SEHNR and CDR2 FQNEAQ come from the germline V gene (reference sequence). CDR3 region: CASSSLRDREADTQYF. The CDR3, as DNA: TGTGCCAGCAGCTCTCTCCGGGACAGGGAAGCAGATACGCAGTATTTT.

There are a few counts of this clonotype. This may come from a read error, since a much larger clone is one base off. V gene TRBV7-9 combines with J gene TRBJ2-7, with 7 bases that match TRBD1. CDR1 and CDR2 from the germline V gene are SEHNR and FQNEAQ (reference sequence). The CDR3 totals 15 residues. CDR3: CTSSSRGGDSYEQYF. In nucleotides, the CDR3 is TGTACCAGCAGCTCGAGAGGTGGGGACAGCTACGAGCAGTACTTC.

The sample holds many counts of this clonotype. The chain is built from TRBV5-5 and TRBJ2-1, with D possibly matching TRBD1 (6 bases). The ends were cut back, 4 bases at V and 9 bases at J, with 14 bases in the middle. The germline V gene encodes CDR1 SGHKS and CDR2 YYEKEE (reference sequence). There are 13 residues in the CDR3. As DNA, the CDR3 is TGTGCCAGCAGCGCAGGGGAAGAGAGTGAGCAGTTCTTC. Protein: CASSAGEESEQFF.

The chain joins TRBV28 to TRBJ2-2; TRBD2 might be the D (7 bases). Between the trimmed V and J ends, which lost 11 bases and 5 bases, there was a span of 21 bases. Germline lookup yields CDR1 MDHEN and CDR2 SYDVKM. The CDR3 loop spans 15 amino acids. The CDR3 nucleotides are TGTGCCTCTAGGAAAGGGGGGGTTGCGACCGGGGAGCTGTTTTTT. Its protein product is CASRKGGVATGELFF.

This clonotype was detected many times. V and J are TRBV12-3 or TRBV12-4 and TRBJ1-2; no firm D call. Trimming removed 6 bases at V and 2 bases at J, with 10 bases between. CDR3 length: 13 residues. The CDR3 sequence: CASSLTNNYGYTF. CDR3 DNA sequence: TGTGCCAGCAGCCTCACTAACAACTATGGCTACACCTTC.

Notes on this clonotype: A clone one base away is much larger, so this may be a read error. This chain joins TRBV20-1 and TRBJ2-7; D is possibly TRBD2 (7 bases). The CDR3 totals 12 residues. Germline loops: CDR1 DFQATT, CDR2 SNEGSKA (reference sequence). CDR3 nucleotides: TGCAGGGCTGGGGGGGGCGTCTACGAGCAGTACTTC. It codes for CRAGGGVYEQYF.

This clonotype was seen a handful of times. CDR3 nucleotides: TGTGCCAGCAGCCCTCAGTGGGGCGGTGGCGGGGAGCTGTTTTTT. This sequence encodes CASSPQWGGGGELFF. The chain is built from TRBV5-5 and TRBJ2-2, with D maybe TRBD1 (5 bases). The germline V gene encodes CDR1 SGHKS and CDR2 YYEKEE (reference sequence). V was shortened by 4 bases and J by 7 bases, with 17 bases between the two germline ends. The CDR3 spans 15 residues. Looking up the rest from reference TRBV5-5 and TRBJ2-2 gives the full variable domain: DAGVTQSPTHLIKTRGQQVTLRCSPISGHKSVSWYQQVLGQGPQFIFQYYEKEERGRGNFPDRFSARQFPNYSSELNVNALLLGDSALYLCASSPQWGGGGELFFGEGSRLTVL.

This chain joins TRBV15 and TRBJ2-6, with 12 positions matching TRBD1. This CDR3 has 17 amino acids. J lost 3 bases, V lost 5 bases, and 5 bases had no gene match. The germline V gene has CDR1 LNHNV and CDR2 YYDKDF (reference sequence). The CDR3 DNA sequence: TGTGCCACCAGCGTCCGGGACAGGGGGCTTGGGGCCAACGTCCTGACTTTC. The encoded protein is CATSVRDRGLGANVLTF.

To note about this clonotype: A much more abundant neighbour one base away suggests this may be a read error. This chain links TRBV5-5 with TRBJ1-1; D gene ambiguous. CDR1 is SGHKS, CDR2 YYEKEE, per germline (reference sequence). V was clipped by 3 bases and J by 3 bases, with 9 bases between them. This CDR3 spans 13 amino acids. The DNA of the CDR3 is TGTGCCAGCAGCTGGAGGAGGGACACTGAAGCTTTCTTT. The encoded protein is CASSWRRDTEAFF.

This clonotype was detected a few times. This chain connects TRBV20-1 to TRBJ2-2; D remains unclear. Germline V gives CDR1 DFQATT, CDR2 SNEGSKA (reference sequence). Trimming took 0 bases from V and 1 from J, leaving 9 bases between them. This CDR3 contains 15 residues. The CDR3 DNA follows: TGCAGTGCTAGAGATCTTCAACTGAACACCGGGGAGCTGTTTTTT. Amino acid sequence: CSARDLQLNTGELFF.

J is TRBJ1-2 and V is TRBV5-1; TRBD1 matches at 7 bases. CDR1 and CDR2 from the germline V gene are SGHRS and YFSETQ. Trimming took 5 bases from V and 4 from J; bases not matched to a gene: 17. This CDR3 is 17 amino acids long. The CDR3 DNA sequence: TGCGCCAGCAGTTTCGACAGGGTCGGCATTAGTAGCTATGGCTACACCTTC. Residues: CASSFDRVGISSYGYTF.

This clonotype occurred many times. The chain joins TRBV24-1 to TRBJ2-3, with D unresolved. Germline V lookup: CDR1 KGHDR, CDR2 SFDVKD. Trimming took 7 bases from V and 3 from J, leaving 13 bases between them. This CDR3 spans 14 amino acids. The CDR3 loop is CATRSRIGTDTQYF. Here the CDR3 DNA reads TGTGCCACCAGGTCCAGGATCGGGACAGATACGCAGTATTTT.

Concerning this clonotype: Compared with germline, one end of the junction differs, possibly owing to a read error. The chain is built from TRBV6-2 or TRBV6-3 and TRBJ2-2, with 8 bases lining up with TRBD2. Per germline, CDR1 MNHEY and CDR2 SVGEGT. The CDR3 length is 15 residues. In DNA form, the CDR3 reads TGTGCCAGCAGTTTCCAGCGGGGGTCAACCGGGGAGCGGTTTTTT. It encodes CASSFQRGSTGERFF.

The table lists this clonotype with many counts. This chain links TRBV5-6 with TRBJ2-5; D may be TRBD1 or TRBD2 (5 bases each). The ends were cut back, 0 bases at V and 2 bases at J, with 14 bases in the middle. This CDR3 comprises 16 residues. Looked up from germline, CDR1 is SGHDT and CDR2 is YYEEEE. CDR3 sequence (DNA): TGTGCCAGCAGCTTGGTGGTTACGGGACGGCAAGAGACCCAGTACTTC. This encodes CASSLVVTGRQETQYF.